This T cell receptor (beta chain) was identified in a study of T cell responses to AZD1222 COVID-19 vaccine. Findings and limits, study-wide: Close to half of spike-specific TCRs reportedly recognize unmutated variant regions. It should be noted that donors were predominantly white British and more often female, and clonal diversity was possibly underestimated. Spike-specific TCR repertoires showed rising breadth and depth after two AZD1222 doses.

Germline CDR1 reads SGHRS; CDR2 reads YFSETQ. This CDR3 has 13 amino acids. V was cut by 6 bases and J by 5 bases, with 14 bases left in between. The protocol was immunoSEQ multiplex PCR, while the TCRdb copy is restricted to in-frame clones and leaves out a portion. Of about 140,000 clones in the sample, more than 85% were seen once. In the case of this clone: As yet, its antigen is unknown.

This rearrangement joins TRBV5-1 to TRBJ2-5; D is uncertain. This sequence originates from an adult who had recovered from COVID-19. The input for sequencing was peripheral blood, taken after recovery from COVID-19. The CDR3 bases are TGCGCCAGCACATCCACCACCTTGGAGACCCAGTACTTC. Its protein product is CASTSTTLETQYF. The whole variable domain, filled in from reference TRBV5-1 and TRBJ2-5, reads KAGVTQTPRYLIKTRGQQVTLSCSPISGHRSVSWYQQTPGQGLQFLFEYFSETQRNKGNFPGRFSGRQFSNSRSEMNVSTLELGDSALYLCASTSTTLETQYFGPGTRLLVL.